The entry below gives a single TCR beta chain sequence along with its context. What it binds is not known. Molecular-barcoded quantitative 5'-RACE produced these TCR beta libraries. TCRdb recomputed calls from the 5' RACE reads with MiXCR, one row per CDR3 protein. This table has about 800,000 distinct CDR3 sequences, 10% to 15% appearing once. This record comes from a study of CD8 T cells in ankylosing spondylitis. Study-wide results and limits: Clones linked with disease were CD8+ and fairly uncommon in the peripheral blood. There was a TCR beta motif, made of eight highly homologous variants, that appeared characteristic of ankylosing spondylitis blood.

The CDR3 runs to 14 residues. Trimming removed 5 bases at V and 2 bases at J, with 12 bases between. Per germline, CDR1 MNHNS and CDR2 SASEGT. The sample comprised blood, either unsorted or a sorted T cell fraction (not recorded which). This TCR was recovered from a male donor with ankylosing spondylitis. This chain uses TRBV6-1 with TRBJ2-5, with D uncertain. The CDR3 loop reads CASSPLRLQETQYF. As DNA, the CDR3 is TGTGCCAGCAGTCCCCTCCGACTTCAAGAGACCCAGTACTTC.